This TCR beta chain was sequenced in a study of vaccination effects on CD4 cells after COVID-19. Study-level points and caveats: Few convalescent patients were studied, and early post-infection samples were lacking. In the late period after vaccination, infection- and vaccine-induced clones contracted markedly.

The CDR3 runs 14 residues. Trimming cost V 10 bases and J 2 bases; bases outside gene matches: 7. Germline CDR1 and CDR2: LNHDA and SQIVND (reference sequence). Before sequencing took place, the ViraFEST assay used viral peptide pools to expand antigen-specific CD4+ T cells. A roughly 10-day culture period preceded the isolation of CD4+ T cells. Testing of the vaccine recipients showed negative nucleocapsid antibodies and no prior SARS-CoV-2 infection. A density of around 2 million PBMC per well was used; these cells were cultured with approximately 9.1 IU/ml IL-2 and approximately 10 ug/ml peptides. A half-medium replacement with IL-2 medium was carried out on days 3 and 7. Sequencing used immunoSEQ multiplex PCR; TCRdb keeps in-frame clones, though not all of them. Here the sample spans roughly 35,000 clones, about three fifths being singletons. This clone was seen once. As yet, its antigen is unknown.

The chain combines TRBV19 with TRBJ2-3; 9 positions match TRBD2. This TCR was recovered from a human donor who received a COVID-19 vaccine. The source was CD4+ T cells from PBMCs cultured with HCoV-OC43 spike peptides, collected before COVID-19 vaccination. Subset reported: HCoV-OC43 spike overlapping peptide pool stimulation. The CDR3 reads CATSRLADTDTQYF. The CDR3 nucleotides read TGTGCCACCTCGAGACTAGCGGACACAGATACGCAGTATTTT.